Below are 14 T cell receptor beta chains sequenced from a single sample in a study of post-analysis software for immune sequencing data (dated by TCRdb to 2013 to 2016). These TCRs are of unknown antigen specificity. The library was prepared using PCR. TCRdb shows the sequencer as Illumina HiSeq 2500. To reduce PCR and sequencing biases, unique molecular identifiers were incorporated into the TCR beta cDNA libraries. In TCRdb, the public reads were trimmed at Q25 with fastp and aligned with MiXCR, with productive beta chains retained. Rows are combined by CDR3 protein, so each entry shows the most common genes and DNA. The sample yields 600,000 to 700,000 distinct CDR3 sequences; more than 50% were counted once. Roughly 10% of the sample is in the top ten clones. Results and caveats for the whole study, not just this receptor: Patients showed significantly higher frequencies than controls for five TRBV segments, among them TRBV5-6, TRBV5-1 and TRBV20-1.

Sequencing was carried out using blood. These receptors were taken from a girl aged 2 to 9 with multiple sclerosis.

This clonotype was observed a handful of times. The J gene is TRBJ2-1, the V gene TRBV6-5; D not resolved. Trimming cost V 2 bases and J 3 bases, with 17 bases left between them. Germline V CDR1 and CDR2: MNHEY, SVGAGI. The CDR3 contains 17 residues. In DNA, the CDR3 is TGTGCCAGCAGTTACATGCCAGGTTCTTACATCTACAATGAGCAGTTCTTC. Its protein is CASSYMPGSYIYNEQFF.

The V gene is TRBV12-3 or TRBV12-4, the J gene TRBJ2-3; D unresolved. V lost 0 bases, J lost 2 bases, and 12 bases lay in between. The CDR3 loop spans 16 amino acids. CDR3 in DNA: TGTGCCAGCAGTTTAGCGCGAAACAGCCTCACAGATACGCAGTATTTT. Encoded protein: CASSLARNSLTDTQYF.

The gene calls are TRBV3-1 and TRBJ2-5; D might be TRBD2 (5 bases). This CDR3 has 14 residues. Germline V lookup: CDR1 LGHDT, CDR2 YNNKEL (reference sequence). Trimming cost V 0 bases and J 5 bases, with 10 bases left between them. The CDR3 bases are TGTGCCAGCAGCCAAGAGAGTGGGGAGGAGACCCAGTACTTC. This codes for CASSQESGEETQYF.

The chain recombines TRBV7-2 with TRBJ1-1; D is undetermined. CDR3 size: 14 residues. Germline V gene data show CDR1 as SGHTA and CDR2 as FQGNSA. V was shortened by 2 bases and J by 0 bases, with 7 bases between the two germline ends. The CDR3 loop is CASSLRLMNTEAFF. The DNA for the CDR3 is TGTGCCAGCAGCTTAAGACTTATGAACACTGAAGCTTTCTTT.

There are a few counts of this clonotype. This CDR3 reads CASSRTGTSGANVLTF. In nucleotides, the CDR3 is TGCGCCAGCAGCCGAACAGGGACCTCTGGGGCCAACGTCCTGACTTTC. V usage is TRBV4-3 and J usage is TRBJ2-6; D is possibly TRBD1 (6 bases). The CDR3 covers 16 residues. From germline, CDR1 is LGHNA and CDR2 YSLEER. V lost 4 bases, J lost 0 bases, and 10 bases lay in between.

This clonotype was seen only a few times. This CDR3 is CASSLGTVAKNIQYF. CDR3 coding DNA: TGTGCCAGCAGTTTGGGGACAGTAGCCAAAAACATTCAGTACTTC. The chain combines TRBV12-3 or TRBV12-4 with TRBJ2-4, with 7 bases identical to TRBD1. Unmatched junction bases numbered 2, after V lost 3 bases and J lost 0 bases. The length of the CDR3 is 15 residues.

This clonotype was picked up a small number of times. The chain employs TRBV10-3 and TRBJ2-3; D is possibly TRBD1 or TRBD2 (5 bases each). Trimming shortened V by 6 bases and J by 0 bases, and 10 bases separated the two germline ends. Germline CDR1 ENHRY, CDR2 SYGVKD. The CDR3 consists of 14 residues. The CDR3 is CAIRSGRSTDTQYF. CDR3 nucleotide sequence: TGTGCCATCAGGTCGGGGCGTAGCACAGATACGCAGTATTTT.

The chain couples TRBV5-1 to TRBJ2-7; D may match TRBD1 or TRBD2 (5 bases each). The CDR3 is made up of 16 amino acids. CDR1 is SGHRS and CDR2 is YFSETQ in the germline V gene. The ends were cut back, 1 base at V and 3 bases at J, with 17 bases in the middle. The CDR3 sequence: CASSLNSGTPGYEQYF. The CDR3 region has the DNA TGCGCCAGCAGCTTGAACTCCGGGACCCCAGGCTACGAGCAGTACTTC.

The chain couples TRBV29-1 to TRBJ2-4, with D unresolved. Germline V gives CDR1 SQVTM, CDR2 ANQGSEA. This CDR3 has 14 amino acids. Trimming took 4 bases from V and 0 from J, leaving 10 bases between them. CDR3 in DNA: TGCAGCGTTGCGGCACGGCTAGCCAAAAACATTCAGTACTTC. It yields the protein CSVAARLAKNIQYF.

This rearrangement joins TRBV12-3 or TRBV12-4 to TRBJ2-1; 10 nucleotides match TRBD1. This CDR3 is 15 amino acids long. J gave up 6 bases and V 5 bases, and 7 bases lay outside the gene matches. This CDR3 reads CASSRQGAFGNEQFF. CDR3 DNA sequence: TGTGCCAGCAGTCGACAGGGGGCGTTCGGCAATGAGCAGTTCTTC.

The chain recombines TRBV5-6 with TRBJ2-6, with 8 positions matching TRBD1. The CDR3 spans 19 residues. Per the germline V gene, CDR1 is SGHDT and CDR2 is YYEEEE. V lost 4 bases to trimming and J lost 2 bases; unmatched junction nucleotides: 14. CDR3 bases: TGTGCCAGCAGCGAACCCTGGACAGGGACTGTTACTGGGGCCAACGTCCTGACTTTC. Translating gives CASSEPWTGTVTGANVLTF.

Comments on this clonotype: With a much larger clone just one base away, this may be a read error. V usage is TRBV4-1 and J usage is TRBJ2-7, with a weak D call TRBD2 (6 bases). Germline V lookup: CDR1 MGHRA, CDR2 YSYEKL. This CDR3 contains 15 residues. CDR3 nucleotides: TGCGCCGGCAGCCAAGAGGAGGGGTCCTCCTACGAGCAGTACTTC. It specifies CAGSQEEGSSYEQYF.

This clonotype was detected only a few times. The chain is built from TRBV15 and TRBJ2-5; 8 nucleotides agree with TRBD1. CDR1 and CDR2 from the germline V gene are LNHNV and YYDKDF (reference sequence). V lost 0 bases to trimming and J lost 6 bases; unmatched junction nucleotides: 3. The CDR3 extends over 14 amino acids. CDR3: CATSREGQAQTQYF. The CDR3 DNA is TGTGCCACCAGCAGAGAGGGACAGGCACAGACCCAGTACTTC.

There are a few counts of this clonotype. The gene calls are TRBV7-2 and TRBJ1-2; D gene ambiguous. The CDR3 runs 12 residues. Germline V CDR1 and CDR2: SGHTA, FQGNSA. The V gene lost 3 bases and the J gene lost 10 bases, with 12 bases spanning the gap. The CDR3 region has the DNA TGTGCCAGCAGCTTCGGCGGGCACCCCTACACCTTC. Translated, it gives CASSFGGHPYTF.